The clone carrying this T cell receptor (beta chain) was counted a single time. Antigen specificity is unknown. V dropped 0 bases and J dropped 3 bases, with 11 bases sitting between them. Germline-derived CDR1 and CDR2 are SQVTM and ANQGSEA. The length of the CDR3 is 14 residues. 13 Jbeta primers and 60 Vbeta primers were used for the PCR. TCRdb keeps only in-frame clones here, not all; method: immunoSEQ multiplex PCR. The repertoire includes some 61,000 clones, 80% to 90% of them detected once, and about 7% sits in the top ten. The sample originates from a study of cytomegalovirus exposure and HLA in healthy donors. Study-level results: Some segments of the V type, notably TRBV6-2 and TRBV6-3, were excluded as indistinguishable. An analysis was carried out at a later point. It showed that HLA-associated TCR beta chains were more clonally expanded than equally common non-associated chains. Investigators reported approximately 150 TCR beta chains as tied to cytomegalovirus.

The receptor was derived from a human donor in good health. The sample comprised PBMCs. The chain recombines TRBV29-1 with TRBJ2-5; D may be TRBD1 (5 bases). CDR3 in DNA: TGCAGCGTTGAAGATCAGGGTAACGAAGAGACCCAGTACTTC. Translating gives CSVEDQGNEETQYF.